This T cell receptor (beta chain) is from a study of CD8 T cells in ankylosing spondylitis. Study results and limitations: It was reported that disease-linked clones were significantly enriched in matched ankylosing spondylitis synovial fluid. Fewer than 10 highly homologous variants made up a TCR beta motif that seemed to typify ankylosing spondylitis blood. Previously reported in reactive arthritis synovial fluid and blood were some of the motif variants.

V lost 6 bases, J lost 0 bases, and 9 bases lay in between. CDR1 is MNHEY, CDR2 SVGAGI, per germline. The CDR3 runs to 14 residues. Libraries for TCR beta were made by quantitative 5'-RACE with molecular barcodes. TCRdb re-called the 5' RACE reads with MiXCR, one entry per CDR3 protein. Among 450,000 to 550,000 distinct CDR3 sequences listed, approximately 5.3% were seen once. This clonotype was recorded at least ten times. No antigen is known for it. Specimen: blood, either unsorted or a sorted T cell fraction (not recorded which). This TCR came from a male donor with ankylosing spondylitis. The V and J genes are TRBV6-5 and TRBJ1-3, with D perhaps TRBD1 (6 bases). This CDR3 is CASRKTGSGNTIYF. DNA of the CDR3: TGTGCCAGCAGAAAGACAGGCTCTGGAAACACCATATATTTT.